This T cell receptor (beta chain) was sequenced for a study of metastatic and nonmetastatic thyroid tumors. TCRdb used MiXCR to call clones anew from the PCR reads. The table lists some 31,000 clones, about a sixth of them singletons. Not a single patient had been given any form of treatment at any point before undergoing thyroid surgery. This clone was picked up many times. The length of the CDR3 is 14 residues. Trimming pared 4 bases from V and 4 bases from J, leaving 15 bases between. Germline V gives CDR1 DFQATT, CDR2 SNEGSKA (reference sequence). This clonotype was obtained from a female donor with papillary thyroid cancer or a benign thyroid nodule (not recorded which). Some clones in this sample may be carry-over from other donors' samples. The V call is TRBV20-1, the J call TRBJ2-3, with a tentative D call TRBD2 (6 bases). Input material: blood. The CDR3 sequence is CSAIGPGVADTQYF. CDR3 coding DNA: TGCAGTGCTATCGGTCCGGGAGTTGCAGATACGCAGTATTTT.